One sample yielded the 31 T cell receptor beta chains listed below, sequenced in a study of siplizumab effects on memory and regulatory T cells. Profiling relied on immunoSEQ multiplex PCR, and the TCRdb table lists in-frame clones only, not all of them. Of some 100,000 clones listed, 92% are singletons. Sequenced: Tregs sorted from blood. These receptors all come from a human donor in good health.

V usage is TRBV9 and J usage is TRBJ2-3; the match to TRBD2 covers 10 bases. There are 16 residues in the CDR3. J gave up 1 base and V 0 bases, and 2 bases lay outside the gene matches. Germline V gives CDR1 SGDLS, CDR2 YYNGEE. CDR3 bases: TGTGCCAGCAGCGTAGGAGCGGGAGGGGGCACAGATACGCAGTATTTT. Protein: CASSVGAGGGTDTQYF.

In its sample, this clone was seen once. V and J are TRBV28 and TRBJ2-7; the match to TRBD2 covers 8 bases. Trimming at V came to 6 bases and at J to 3 bases, leaving 16 bases not matched to a gene. From germline, CDR1 is MDHEN and CDR2 SYDVKM. This CDR3 has 17 amino acids. CDR3 bases: TGTGCCAGCAGCCCCCCCTTGGGAGCGGGGGATCGCTACGAGCAGTACTTC. It is translated as CASSPPLGAGDRYEQYF.

V gene TRBV10-2 combines with J gene TRBJ2-2; D remains unclear. The CDR3 spans 16 residues. CDR1 and CDR2 (germline): WSHSY, SAAADI. V lost 4 bases and J 0 bases, leaving 12 bases between the germline ends. CDR3 in amino acids: CASSGRARANTGELFF. In nucleotides, the CDR3 is TGCGCCAGCAGTGGCCGCGCCAGAGCGAACACCGGGGAGCTGTTTTTT.

The chain recombines TRBV5-1 with TRBJ1-1; no clear D. Trimming took 1 base from V and 1 from J, leaving 5 bases between them. The CDR3 spans 13 residues. Germline CDR1 reads SGHRS; CDR2 reads YFSETQ. The CDR3 region has the DNA TGCGCCAGCAGCTTGCAGGAGAACACTGAAGCTTTCTTT. This translates into CASSLQENTEAFF. Filled out from reference TRBV5-1 and TRBJ1-1, the complete variable domain reads KAGVTQTPRYLIKTRGQQVTLSCSPISGHRSVSWYQQTPGQGLQFLFEYFSETQRNKGNFPGRFSGRQFSNSRSEMNVSTLELGDSALYLCASSLQENTEAFFGQGTRLTVV.

V and J are TRBV18 and TRBJ2-2; perhaps TRBD2 as D (6 bases). V was pared by 2 bases and J by 2 bases, with 9 bases between. Germline CDR1 is KGHSH and CDR2 is LQKENI. The CDR3 has 15 residues. The CDR3 sequence: CASSPGGSNTGELFF. CDR3 nucleotides: TGTGCCAGCTCACCAGGGGGGAGTAACACCGGGGAGCTGTTTTTT.

V is TRBV14 and J is TRBJ1-2; TRBD1 aligns across 8 bases. The CDR3 length is 13 residues. Germline lookup yields CDR1 SGHDN and CDR2 FVKESK. V shed 6 bases and J 4 bases; nucleotides not matched to a gene: 4. In DNA, the CDR3 is TGTGCCAGCAGACTGACAGGGGCCTATGGCTACACCTTC. It is translated as CASRLTGAYGYTF.

The genes are TRBV5-1 and TRBJ2-5; no definite D call. The CDR3 is 11 residues long. The V and J ends lost 7 bases and 5 bases respectively, with 9 bases between them. Per germline, CDR1 SGHRS and CDR2 YFSETQ. The CDR3 DNA sequence: TGCGCCAGCCAAGGTCTGGAGACCCAGTACTTC. This encodes CASQGLETQYF.

This rearrangement joins TRBV7-2 to TRBJ2-5; 10 bases fit TRBD1. CDR3 size: 14 residues. Losses at the gene ends were 4 bases for V and 5 bases for J; bases not matched to a gene: 4. The germline V gene has CDR1 SGHTA and CDR2 FQGNSA. The DNA of the CDR3 is TGTGCCAGCAGCTCCTGGACAGGGGGGGAGACCCAGTACTTC. It encodes CASSSWTGGETQYF.

The chain combines TRBV11-2 with TRBJ2-2, with 7 bases aligning to TRBD2. Unmatched junction bases numbered 13, after V lost 7 bases and J lost 5 bases. CDR1 is SGHAT, CDR2 FQNNGV, per germline. This CDR3 region has 16 residues. The CDR3 DNA reads as TGTGCCAGCACTAAGTCGGGAGGCAGCCTAACCGGGGAGCTGTTTTTT. It yields the protein CASTKSGGSLTGELFF.

The chain couples TRBV9 to TRBJ2-6; the match to TRBD1 covers 12 bases. Germline V gene lookup returns CDR1 SGDLS and CDR2 YYNGEE. The CDR3 loop spans 17 amino acids. V lost 4 bases to trimming and J lost 2 bases; unmatched junction nucleotides: 4. CDR3 sequence (DNA): TGTGCCAGCAGCTCCGGGACAGGGGGCACTGGGGCCAACGTCCTGACTTTC. Translation gives CASSSGTGGTGANVLTF.

The rearrangement uses TRBV4-1 and TRBJ2-3; the match to TRBD2 covers 10 bases. The CDR3 runs to 16 residues. Trimming at V came to 4 bases and at J to 3 bases, leaving 7 bases not matched to a gene. Per germline, CDR1 MGHRA and CDR2 YSYEKL. The CDR3 sequence: CASSLTSGKGTDTQYF. The DNA for the CDR3 is TGCGCCAGCAGCCTTACTAGCGGGAAAGGTACAGATACGCAGTATTTT.

The gene calls are TRBV7-2 and TRBJ2-2; no firm D call. The CDR3 contains 15 residues. Germline CDR1 reads SGHTA; CDR2 reads FQGNSA. Trimming took off 7 bases at V and 7 bases at J, with 19 bases between the two ends. The chain's CDR3 is CASKIGPPADGELFF. For the CDR3, the DNA is TGTGCCAGCAAAATTGGGCCTCCGGCTGACGGGGAGCTGTTTTTT. The full variable domain, completed using reference TRBV7-2 and TRBJ2-2, is GAGVSQSPSNKVTEKGKDVELRCDPISGHTALYWYRQSLGQGLEFLIYFQGNSAPDKSGLPSDRFSAERTGGSVSTLTIQRTQQEDSAVYLCASKIGPPADGELFFGEGSRLTVL.

The rearrangement uses TRBV30 and TRBJ2-3; D gene ambiguous. V gave up 2 bases and J gave up 6 bases, with 15 bases separating them. This CDR3 has 14 amino acids. Germline assignment: CDR1 GTSNPN and CDR2 SVGIG (reference sequence). The CDR3 sequence is CAWSPHGWADTQYF. Here the CDR3 DNA reads TGTGCCTGGAGTCCCCACGGGTGGGCGGATACGCAGTATTTT.

The gene calls are TRBV2 and TRBJ1-1; 7 nucleotides agree with TRBD1. Germline assignment: CDR1 SNHLY and CDR2 FYNNEI. With V trimmed by 0 bases and J by 0 bases, 7 bases remained unmatched. The CDR3 extends over 17 amino acids. The CDR3 reads CASSEAYRGSMNTEAFF. Written as DNA, the CDR3 is TGTGCCAGCAGTGAAGCGTACAGGGGATCGATGAACACTGAAGCTTTCTTT.

The chain has TRBV28 and TRBJ1-5; possibly TRBD1 for D (6 bases). The CDR3 runs 15 residues. CDR1 and CDR2 (germline): MDHEN, SYDVKM. The germline V and J ends were trimmed by 6 bases and 3 bases, with 15 bases remaining between them. CDR3 DNA: TGTGCCAGCAGAAGATCAGGGACACCCAATCAGCCCCAGCATTTT. Its protein product is CASRRSGTPNQPQHF.

The chain links TRBV2 to TRBJ1-2; D remains ambiguous. Trimming took off 6 bases at V and 3 bases at J, with 5 bases between the two ends. Germline assignment: CDR1 SNHLY and CDR2 FYNNEI. CDR3 size: 11 residues. CDR3 sequence: CASRWDYGYTF. In DNA, the CDR3 is TGTGCCAGCAGATGGGACTATGGCTACACCTTC.

The V call is TRBV5-1, the J call TRBJ2-7, with TRBD1 matching 9 bases. The junction had 14 bases not matched to a gene; V was cut back by 0 bases and J by 4 bases. Germline V lookup: CDR1 SGHRS, CDR2 YFSETQ. CDR3 size: 18 residues. The CDR3 coding sequence is TGCGCCAGCAGCTTGGAACCTTCCGGGACAGGGTTCCCATACGAGCAGTACTTC. The encoded protein is CASSLEPSGTGFPYEQYF.

V is TRBV7-3 and J is TRBJ2-3, with 10 bases matching TRBD1. The junction had 2 bases not matched to a gene; V was cut back by 5 bases and J by 3 bases. The length of the CDR3 is 14 residues. Germline V gene sequence: CDR1 SGHTA, CDR2 FQGTGA. In DNA form, the CDR3 reads TGTGCCAGCAGCCGGACAGGGGGGACAGATACGCAGTATTTT. Translation gives CASSRTGGTDTQYF.

V usage is TRBV10-2 and J usage is TRBJ2-7; D ambiguous. Trimming pared 4 bases from V and 0 bases from J, leaving 4 bases between. CDR1 is WSHSY, CDR2 SAAADI, per germline. The CDR3 is made up of 12 amino acids. CDR3 residues: CASSARSYEQYF. In DNA, the CDR3 is TGCGCCAGCAGTGCTCGCTCCTACGAGCAGTACTTC.

The V call is TRBV5-1, the J call TRBJ2-3; 8 bases line up with TRBD2. Per the germline V gene, CDR1 is SGHRS and CDR2 is YFSETQ. The V segment lost 5 bases and the J segment 4 bases; nucleotides outside the gene matches: 9. This CDR3 is built from 15 residues. The CDR3 sequence is CASSSQREGPDTQYF. CDR3 nucleotide sequence: TGCGCCAGCAGTTCCCAACGGGAGGGTCCAGATACGCAGTATTTT.

The genes are TRBV15 and TRBJ2-5, with TRBD2 identical over 11 bases. Germline CDR1 reads LNHNV; CDR2 reads YYDKDF (reference sequence). The CDR3 has 19 amino acids. Germline trimming cut 0 bases from V and 7 bases from J; bases unmatched to any gene: 16. CDR3 DNA: TGTGCCACCAGCAGAGATAGGGTAGAGACTAGCGGGACCCCGAGGACCCAGTACTTC. Its translation: CATSRDRVETSGTPRTQYF.

V is TRBV5-1 and J is TRBJ2-2; D might be TRBD2 (5 bases). There are 15 residues in the CDR3. Looked up from germline, CDR1 is SGHRS and CDR2 is YFSETQ. Trimming removed 0 bases from V and 6 bases from J, with 12 bases in between. CDR3 sequence (DNA): TGCGCCAGCAGCTTGGGGCTAGCAGGCCCCGGGGAGCTGTTTTTT. Its protein product is CASSLGLAGPGELFF.

V is TRBV6-5 and J is TRBJ2-5, with 8 bases aligning to TRBD2. In germline, CDR1 is MNHEY, CDR2 SVGAGI. CDR3 length: 14 amino acids. V dropped 11 bases and J dropped 1; count of bases not matched to a gene: 9. The CDR3 region is CASRLALPQETQYF. The CDR3 DNA is TGTGCCTCCCGACTAGCGCTGCCCCAAGAGACCCAGTACTTC.

This rearrangement joins TRBV27 to TRBJ2-5; D assignment may be TRBD1 or TRBD2 (6 bases each). The V end was cut by 4 bases, the J end by 2 bases, with 11 bases between. The CDR3 sequence is 14 residues long. Germline loops: CDR1 MNHEY, CDR2 SMNVEV (reference sequence). The DNA of the CDR3 is TGTGCCAGCAGTTCAGGAGGGGGTCAAGAGACCCAGTACTTC. It specifies CASSSGGGQETQYF.

The rearrangement links TRBV4-1 to TRBJ1-2; 7 bases map to TRBD1. This CDR3 comprises 16 residues. CDR1 and CDR2 from the germline V gene are MGHRA and YSYEKL. V lost 3 bases to trimming and J lost 0 bases; unmatched junction nucleotides: 7. The CDR3 loop reads CASSHGGQTTNYGYTF. CDR3 sequence (DNA): TGCGCCAGCAGCCACGGGGGACAGACAACTAACTATGGCTACACCTTC.

V gene TRBV18 combines with J gene TRBJ2-7; no reliable D call. From germline, CDR1 is KGHSH and CDR2 LQKENI. The ends were cut back, 2 bases at V and 2 bases at J, with 13 bases in the middle. This CDR3 contains 15 residues. The CDR3 reads CASSPEGYGPYEQYF. In DNA form, the CDR3 reads TGTGCCAGCTCACCAGAAGGCTACGGTCCCTACGAGCAGTACTTC.

The rearrangement joins TRBV2 to TRBJ2-7; D is ambiguous. Trimming removed 2 bases at V and 10 bases at J, with 9 bases between. This CDR3 has 11 residues. Germline values: CDR1 SNHLY, CDR2 FYNNEI. The DNA of the CDR3 is TGTGCCAGCAGTGAACGCCAGCAACAGTACTTC. Translated, it gives CASSERQQQYF.

The rearrangement links TRBV4-1 to TRBJ2-7; 7 positions agree with TRBD2. In germline, CDR1 is MGHRA, CDR2 YSYEKL. The CDR3 loop spans 15 amino acids. V lost 0 bases and J lost 5; bases outside the gene matches: 7. The CDR3 bases are TGCGCCAGCAGCCAAGATCGGAGCGGGATAGACGAGCAGTACTTC. It encodes CASSQDRSGIDEQYF.

This chain joins TRBV5-1 and TRBJ2-5; 8 bases match TRBD2. The CDR3 runs to 13 residues. Germline V CDR1 and CDR2: SGHRS, YFSETQ. Trimming took 5 bases from V and 4 from J; bases not matched to a gene: 4. The CDR3 loop is CASRAGVRETQYF. CDR3 in DNA: TGCGCCAGCAGAGCGGGAGTGCGAGAGACCCAGTACTTC.

This sequence joins TRBV19 and TRBJ2-7; TRBD2 matches at 7 bases. CDR3 length: 15 amino acids. Germline V gene lookup returns CDR1 LNHDA and CDR2 SQIVND (reference sequence). V lost 5 bases and J lost 3; bases outside the gene matches: 10. The CDR3 DNA reads TGTGCCAGTAGTCCTCATCTAGCGGAGGGCTACGAGCAGTACTTC. This translates into CASSPHLAEGYEQYF.

CDR3 protein: CASSLTGHSGNTIYF. The DNA of the CDR3 is TGTGCCAGCAGCTTGACAGGGCACTCTGGAAACACCATATATTTT. V is TRBV7-9 and J is TRBJ1-3; 7 bases match TRBD1. V lost 3 bases, J lost 0 bases, and 2 bases stayed unmatched. The CDR3 contains 15 residues. The V gene's germline CDR1 is SEHNR and CDR2 FQNEAQ (reference sequence). The entire variable domain, with the rest obtained from reference TRBV7-9 and TRBJ1-3, is as follows: DTGVSQNPRHKITKRGQNVTFRCDPISEHNRLYWYRQTLGQGPEFLTYFQNEAQLEKSRLLSDRFSAERPKGSFSTLEIQRTEQGDSAMYLCASSLTGHSGNTIYFGEGSWLTVV.